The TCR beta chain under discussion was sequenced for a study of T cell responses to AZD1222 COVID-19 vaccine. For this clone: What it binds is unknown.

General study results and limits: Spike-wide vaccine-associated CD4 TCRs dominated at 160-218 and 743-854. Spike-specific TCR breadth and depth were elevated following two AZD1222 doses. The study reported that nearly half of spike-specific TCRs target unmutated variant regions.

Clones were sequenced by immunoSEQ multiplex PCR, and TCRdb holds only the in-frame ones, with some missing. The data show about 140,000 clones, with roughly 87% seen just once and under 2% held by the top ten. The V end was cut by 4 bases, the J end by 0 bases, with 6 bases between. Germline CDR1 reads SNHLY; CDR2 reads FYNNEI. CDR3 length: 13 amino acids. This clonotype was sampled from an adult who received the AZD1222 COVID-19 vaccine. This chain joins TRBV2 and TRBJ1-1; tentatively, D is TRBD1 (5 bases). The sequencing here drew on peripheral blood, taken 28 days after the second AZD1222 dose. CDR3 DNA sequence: TGTGCCAGCAGTGCAGGGTTGAACACTGAAGCTTTCTTT. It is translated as CASSAGLNTEAFF.